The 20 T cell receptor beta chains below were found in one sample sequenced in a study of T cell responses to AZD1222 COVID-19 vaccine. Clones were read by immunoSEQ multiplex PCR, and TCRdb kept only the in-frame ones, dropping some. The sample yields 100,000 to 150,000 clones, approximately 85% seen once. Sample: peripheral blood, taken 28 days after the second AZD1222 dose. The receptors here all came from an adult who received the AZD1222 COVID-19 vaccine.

The CDR3 protein is CASSPSATGNTDTQYF. CDR3 bases: TGTGCCAGCAGCCCCTCGGCGACAGGTAACACAGATACGCAGTATTTT. This chain uses TRBV7-2 with TRBJ2-3, with D possibly matching TRBD1 (6 bases). The V gene lost 5 bases and the J gene lost 2 bases, with 17 bases spanning the gap. This CDR3 is built from 16 residues. The germline V gene encodes CDR1 SGHTA and CDR2 FQGNSA.

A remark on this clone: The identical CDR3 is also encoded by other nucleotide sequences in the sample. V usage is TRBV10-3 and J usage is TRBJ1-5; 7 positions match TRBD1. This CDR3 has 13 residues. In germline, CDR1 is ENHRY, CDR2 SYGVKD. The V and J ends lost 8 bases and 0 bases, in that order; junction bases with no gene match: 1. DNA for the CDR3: TGTGCCATCGGGACAGATAGCAATCAGCCCCAGCATTTT. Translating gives CAIGTDSNQPQHF.

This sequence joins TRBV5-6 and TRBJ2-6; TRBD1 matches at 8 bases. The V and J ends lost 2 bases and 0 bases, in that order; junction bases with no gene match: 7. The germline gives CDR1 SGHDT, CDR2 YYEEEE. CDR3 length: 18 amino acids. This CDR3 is CASSFTGQDDSGANVLTF. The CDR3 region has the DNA TGTGCCAGCAGCTTTACGGGACAGGACGACTCTGGGGCCAACGTCCTGACTTTC. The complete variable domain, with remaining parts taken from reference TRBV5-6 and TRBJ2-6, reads DAGVTQSPTHLIKTRGQQVTLRCSPKSGHDTVSWYQQALGQGPQFIFQYYEEEERQRGNFPDRFSGHQFPNYSSELNVNALLLGDSALYLCASSFTGQDDSGANVLTFGAGSRLTVL.

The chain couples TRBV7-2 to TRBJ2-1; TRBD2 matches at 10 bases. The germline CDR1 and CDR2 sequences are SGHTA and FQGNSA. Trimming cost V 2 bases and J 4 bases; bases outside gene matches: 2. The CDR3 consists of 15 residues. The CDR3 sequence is CASSLLAGEYNEQFF. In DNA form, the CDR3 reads TGTGCCAGCAGCTTACTAGCGGGGGAATACAATGAGCAGTTCTTC.

The CDR3 sequence is CSVEGTPTNYGYTF. CDR3 nucleotide sequence: TGCAGCGTTGAGGGGACACCTACTAACTATGGCTACACCTTC. The V and J genes are TRBV29-1 and TRBJ1-2; weak D call: TRBD1 (6 bases). CDR1 is SQVTM and CDR2 is ANQGSEA in the germline V gene. The germline V and J ends were trimmed by 3 bases and 0 bases, with 11 bases remaining between them. CDR3 length equals 14 residues.

CDR3 coding DNA: TGTGCCAGCTCACAGGCCGGGACTAGTGCGTTCGCTGAGCAGTTCTTC. It specifies CASSQAGTSAFAEQFF. This chain links TRBV18 with TRBJ2-1, with TRBD2 identical over 8 bases. Trimming removed 4 bases from V and 9 bases from J; junction bases left unmatched: 14. Germline CDR1 reads KGHSH; CDR2 reads LQKENI. The CDR3 is 16 amino acids.

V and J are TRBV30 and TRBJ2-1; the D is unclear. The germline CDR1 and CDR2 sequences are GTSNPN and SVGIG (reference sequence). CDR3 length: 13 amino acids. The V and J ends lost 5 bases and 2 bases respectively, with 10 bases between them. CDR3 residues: CAWGSSPYNEQFF. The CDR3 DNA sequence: TGTGCCTGGGGCTCTTCGCCCTACAATGAGCAGTTCTTC.

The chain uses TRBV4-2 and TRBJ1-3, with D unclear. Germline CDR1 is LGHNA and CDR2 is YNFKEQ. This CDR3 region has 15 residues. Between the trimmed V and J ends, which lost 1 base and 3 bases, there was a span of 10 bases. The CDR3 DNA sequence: TGTGCCAGCAGCCAAGTTGGAGGAGGTGGAAACACCATATATTTT. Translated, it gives CASSQVGGGGNTIYF.

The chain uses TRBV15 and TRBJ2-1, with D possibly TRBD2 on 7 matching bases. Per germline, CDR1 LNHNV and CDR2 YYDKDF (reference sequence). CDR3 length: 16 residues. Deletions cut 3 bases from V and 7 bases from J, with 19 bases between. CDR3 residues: CATSREWGGQRNEQFF. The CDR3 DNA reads TGTGCCACCAGCAGGGAATGGGGGGGCCAGAGAAATGAGCAGTTCTTC.

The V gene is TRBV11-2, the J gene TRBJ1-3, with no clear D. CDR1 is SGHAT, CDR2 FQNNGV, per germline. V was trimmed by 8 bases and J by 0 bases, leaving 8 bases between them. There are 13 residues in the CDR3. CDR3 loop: CASGTVSGNTIYF. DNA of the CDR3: TGTGCCAGCGGCACGGTCTCTGGAAACACCATATATTTT. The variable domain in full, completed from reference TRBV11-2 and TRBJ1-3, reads EAGVAQSPRYKIIEKRQSVAFWCNPISGHATLYWYQQILGQGPKLLIQFQNNGVVDDSQLPKDRFSAERLKGVDSTLKIQPAKLEDSAVYLCASGTVSGNTIYFGEGSWLTVV.

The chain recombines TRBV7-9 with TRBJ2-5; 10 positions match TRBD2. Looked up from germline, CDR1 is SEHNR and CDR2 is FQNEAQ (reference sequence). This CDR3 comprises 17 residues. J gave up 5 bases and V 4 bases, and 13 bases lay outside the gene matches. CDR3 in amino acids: CASSSERGGGRRETQYF. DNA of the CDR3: TGTGCCAGCAGCTCGGAGCGGGGGGGCGGTAGGAGGGAGACCCAGTACTTC.

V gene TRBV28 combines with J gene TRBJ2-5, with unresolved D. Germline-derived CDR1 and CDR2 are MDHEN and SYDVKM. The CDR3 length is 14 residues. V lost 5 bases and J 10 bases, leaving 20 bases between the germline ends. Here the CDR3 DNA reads TGTGCCAGCAGTGCCCCGGCCAGGCGCGTTGACCAGTACTTC. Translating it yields CASSAPARRVDQYF.

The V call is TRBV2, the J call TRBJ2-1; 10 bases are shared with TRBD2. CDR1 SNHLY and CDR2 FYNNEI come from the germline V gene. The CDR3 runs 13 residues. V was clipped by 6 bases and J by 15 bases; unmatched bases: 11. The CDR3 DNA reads TGTGCCAGCAGAGAGAAGGGACTAGCGTTTCCGTTCTTC. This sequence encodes CASREKGLAFPFF. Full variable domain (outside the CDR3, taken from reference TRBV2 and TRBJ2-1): EPEVTQTPSHQVTQMGQEVILRCVPISNHLYFYWYRQILGQKVEFLVSFYNNEISEKSEIFDDQFSVERPDGSNFTLKIRSTKLEDSAMYFCASREKGLAFPFFGPGTRLTVL.

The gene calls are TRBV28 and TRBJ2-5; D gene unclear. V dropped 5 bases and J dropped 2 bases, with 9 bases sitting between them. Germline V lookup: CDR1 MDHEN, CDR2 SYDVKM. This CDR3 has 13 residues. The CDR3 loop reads CASSLASQETQYF. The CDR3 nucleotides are TGTGCCAGCAGTCTCGCAAGTCAAGAGACCCAGTACTTC.

DNA of the CDR3: TGTGCCAGCAGCCAAGAGTGGGGGGGGAACACTGAAGCTTTCTTT. It encodes CASSQEWGGNTEAFF. This rearrangement joins TRBV4-2 to TRBJ1-1; D perhaps matches TRBD1 (5 bases). CDR3 length: 15 residues. V lost 0 bases and J 1 base, leaving 9 bases between the germline ends. CDR1 is LGHNA, CDR2 YNFKEQ, per germline.

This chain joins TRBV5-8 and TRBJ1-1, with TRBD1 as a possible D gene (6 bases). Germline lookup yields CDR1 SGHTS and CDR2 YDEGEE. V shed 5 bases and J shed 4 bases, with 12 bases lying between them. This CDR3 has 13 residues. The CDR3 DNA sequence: TGTGCCAGCAGGTGGAGGGGGAGCACTGAAGCTTTCTTT. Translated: CASRWRGSTEAFF.

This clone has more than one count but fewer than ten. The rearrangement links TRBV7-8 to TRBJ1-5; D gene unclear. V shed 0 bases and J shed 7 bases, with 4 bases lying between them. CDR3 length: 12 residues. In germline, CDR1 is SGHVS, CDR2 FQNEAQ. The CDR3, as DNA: TGTGCCAGCAGCTTAGCGGGACAGCCCCAGCATTTT. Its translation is CASSLAGQPQHF.

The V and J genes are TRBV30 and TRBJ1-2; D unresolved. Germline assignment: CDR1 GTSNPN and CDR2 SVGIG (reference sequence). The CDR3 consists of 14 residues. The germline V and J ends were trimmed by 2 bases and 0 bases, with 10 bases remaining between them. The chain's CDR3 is CAWSFASSNYGYTF. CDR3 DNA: TGTGCCTGGAGTTTTGCCTCTTCTAACTATGGCTACACCTTC. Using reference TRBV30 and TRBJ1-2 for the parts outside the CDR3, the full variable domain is SQTIHQWPATLVQPVGSPLSLECTVEGTSNPNLYWYRQAAGRGLQLLFYSVGIGQISSEVPQNLSASRPQDRQFILSSKKLLLSDSGFYLCAWSFASSNYGYTFGSGTRLTVV.

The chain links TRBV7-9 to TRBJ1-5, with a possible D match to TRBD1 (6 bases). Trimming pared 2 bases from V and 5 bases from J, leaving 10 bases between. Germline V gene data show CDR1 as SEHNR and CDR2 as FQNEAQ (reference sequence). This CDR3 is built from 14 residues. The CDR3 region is CASSLFPGDQPQHF. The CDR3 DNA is TGTGCCAGCAGCTTATTTCCAGGGGATCAGCCCCAGCATTTT.

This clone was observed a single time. CDR3 region: CASSTGGATPPQHF. The CDR3 nucleotides are TGTGCCAGTAGTACAGGGGGCGCTACCCCGCCCCAGCATTTT. This chain joins TRBV19 and TRBJ1-5; 8 bases fit TRBD1. The CDR3 contains 14 residues. Germline V gives CDR1 LNHDA, CDR2 SQIVND (reference sequence). The V segment lost 4 bases and the J segment 9 bases; nucleotides outside the gene matches: 8.